A single TCR beta chain is shown here with its context. Its antigen remains unidentified. The table came from immunoSEQ multiplex PCR; TCRdb's copy has only in-frame clones and leaves some out. The sample shows about 1.5 million clones, roughly 96% of them seen only once. Per germline, CDR1 MNHNS and CDR2 SASEGT. There are 12 residues in the CDR3. Trimming removed 3 bases from V and 7 bases from J, with 6 bases in between. The data originate from a study of shared clonotypes between healthy human individuals. On the study more broadly: CD8 memory received one plate per donor, CD8 naive two, CD4 memory three and CD4 naive three.

Whole-study results and caveats: Naive subsets generally had larger estimated richness than memory subsets.

The clonotype originates from a man aged 25 to 45 in good health. Sequencing used naive CD4+ T cells sorted from blood. Subset here: CD45RA+ positively selected. V usage is TRBV6-1 and J usage is TRBJ2-2, with D unresolved. The CDR3 loop reads CASSETGGELFF. The CDR3 region has the DNA TGTGCCAGCAGTGAGACGGGCGGGGAGCTGTTTTTT.